The rows below give T cell receptor beta chains drawn from one sample of a study of graft-versus-host responses after intestinal transplantation. The assay was immunoSEQ multiplex PCR, and TCRdb's table has in-frame clones only and misses some. Here the sample spans some 43,000 clones, just under 95% being singletons. Sequenced material: PBMCs, taken 335 days after intestinal transplant. The source is a human patient who received an intestinal transplant, so some T cells may come from the graft donor. The CDR3 runs from the conserved cysteine through the conserved F or W. A D gene is named only where the DNA matches it firmly. Expanded clones are given a class, and other clones once, few, many or no size at all.

v_call: TRBV18
d_call: TRBD2
clone_size: .
j_call: TRBJ2-7
cdr3_nt: TGTGCCAGCTCCCGTGGGACTAGCGGGTCTGGCGAGCAGTACTTC
cdr3_aa: CASSRGTSGSGEQYF

v_call: TRBV12-5
d_call: .
clone_size: .
j_call: TRBJ1-6
cdr3_nt: TGTGCTAGTGGTTTAGGTCGGGGGCAAGAAAATTCACCCCTCCACTTT
cdr3_aa: CASGLGRGQENSPLHF

v_call: TRBV10-1
d_call: TRBD2
clone_size: .
j_call: TRBJ2-1
cdr3_nt: TGCGCCAGCAGTGAGGGACTAGACTACAATGAGCAGTTCTTC
cdr3_aa: CASSEGLDYNEQFF

v_call: TRBV6-5
d_call: .
clone_size: .
j_call: TRBJ2-7
cdr3_nt: TGTGCCAGCAGTTCCAGGGGGGGCCTGGCCGACGAGCAGTACTTC
cdr3_aa: CASSSRGGLADEQYF

v_call: TRBV5-1
d_call: TRBD1
clone_size: .
j_call: TRBJ2-1
cdr3_nt: TGCGCCAGCAGCTTCGACAGGGGCTATGAGCAGTTCTTC
cdr3_aa: CASSFDRGYEQFF

v_call: TRBV5-1
d_call: .
clone_size: .
j_call: TRBJ1-1
cdr3_nt: TGCGCCAGCAGCCCCAGGTCTGATTCCACTGAAGCTTTCTTT
cdr3_aa: CASSPRSDSTEAFF

v_call: TRBV6-5
d_call: .
clone_size: once
j_call: TRBJ2-1
cdr3_nt: TGTGCCAGCAGTTACTCGGCGGAGGACCTATACAATGAGCAGTTCTTC
cdr3_aa: CASSYSAEDLYNEQFF

v_call: TRBV27
d_call: TRBD2
clone_size: .
j_call: TRBJ2-1
cdr3_nt: TGTGCCAGCAGTGGGGGACTAGCGTCTTACAATGAGCAGTTCTTC
cdr3_aa: CASSGGLASYNEQFF

v_call: TRBV19
d_call: .
clone_size: .
j_call: TRBJ2-7
cdr3_nt: TGTGCCAGTAGTGACAGCTCCTACGAGCAGTACTTC
cdr3_aa: CASSDSSYEQYF

v_call: TRBV7-9
d_call: TRBD1
clone_size: .
j_call: TRBJ2-7
cdr3_nt: TGTGCCAGCAGCTTAGCTCTGGACAGGGAATACGAGCAGTACTTC
cdr3_aa: CASSLALDREYEQYF

v_call: TRBV6-6
d_call: .
clone_size: .
j_call: TRBJ2-3
cdr3_nt: TGTGCCAGCAGTGGGTGGACGGCAGATACGCAGTATTTT
cdr3_aa: CASSGWTADTQYF

v_call: TRBV10-1
d_call: .
clone_size: .
j_call: TRBJ2-1
cdr3_nt: TGCGCCAGCAGTGAGGATCGGCGGAGTAAGTACAATGAGCAGTTCTTC
cdr3_aa: CASSEDRRSKYNEQFF

v_call: TRBV7-3
d_call: .
clone_size: .
j_call: TRBJ2-5
cdr3_nt: TGTGCCAGCAGGGGGAACCAAGAGACCCAGTACTTC
cdr3_aa: CASRGNQETQYF

v_call: TRBV7-9
d_call: .
clone_size: few
j_call: TRBJ1-3
cdr3_nt: TGTGCCAGCAGCCGATCGAGCTCTGGAAACACCATATATTTT
cdr3_aa: CASSRSSSGNTIYF

v_call: TRBV7-3
d_call: .
clone_size: once
j_call: TRBJ2-5
cdr3_nt: TGTGCCAGCAGCTTAATGGGAACGGTGGGAGAGACCCAGTACTTC
cdr3_aa: CASSLMGTVGETQYF

v_call: TRBV28
d_call: TRBD2
clone_size: .
j_call: TRBJ2-2
cdr3_nt: TGTGCCAGCAGTTCCCAATACGGACTAGCGGGAGTGGCCGGGGAGCTGTTTTTT
cdr3_aa: CASSSQYGLAGVAGELFF

v_call: TRBV18
d_call: .
clone_size: .
j_call: TRBJ2-1
cdr3_nt: TGTGCCAGCTCACCTGAATCCCCCGGTGAGAATGAGCAGTTCTTC
cdr3_aa: CASSPESPGENEQFF

v_call: TRBV6-8
d_call: .
clone_size: once
j_call: TRBJ2-7
cdr3_nt: TGTGCCAGCAGTCAGTACCGGGACACCACCTACGAGCAGTACTTC
cdr3_aa: CASSQYRDTTYEQYF

v_call: TRBV6-1
d_call: .
clone_size: once
j_call: TRBJ1-4
cdr3_nt: TGTGCCAGCAGTGGGGGCGGGGCGGCTAATGAAAAACTGTTTTTT
cdr3_aa: CASSGGGAANEKLFF

v_call: TRBV5-1
d_call: .
clone_size: .
j_call: TRBJ2-5
cdr3_nt: TGCGCCAGCAGCTGGGTGGCAGTCGAAGAGACCCAGTACTTC
cdr3_aa: CASSWVAVEETQYF

v_call: TRBV2
d_call: .
clone_size: .
j_call: TRBJ1-2
cdr3_nt: TGTGCCAGCCTCAACAGTGCTAACTATGGCTACACCTTC
cdr3_aa: CASLNSANYGYTF

v_call: TRBV7-2
d_call: TRBD1
clone_size: .
j_call: TRBJ1-5
cdr3_nt: TGTGCCAGCAGCCCGGACAGGGGAGGTGGTCAGCCCCAGCATTTT
cdr3_aa: CASSPDRGGGQPQHF

v_call: TRBV2
d_call: .
clone_size: .
j_call: TRBJ2-3
cdr3_nt: TGTGCCAGCACCAAGGACAAAAACACAGATACGCAGTATTTT
cdr3_aa: CASTKDKNTDTQYF

v_call: TRBV23-1
d_call: .
clone_size: .
j_call: TRBJ1-2
cdr3_nt: TGCGCCAGCAGTCAATCGAGAACTTTTGGCTACACCTTC
cdr3_aa: CASSQSRTFGYTF

v_call: TRBV6-5
d_call: .
clone_size: .
j_call: TRBJ2-5
cdr3_nt: TGTGCCAGCACCCAAGACGGGGAAGAGACCCAGTACTTC
cdr3_aa: CASTQDGEETQYF

v_call: TRBV18
d_call: .
clone_size: .
j_call: TRBJ1-5
cdr3_nt: TGTGCCAGCTCACCATCCGGGAACAGCAATCAGCCCCAGCATTTT
cdr3_aa: CASSPSGNSNQPQHF

v_call: TRBV7-6
d_call: .
clone_size: .
j_call: TRBJ2-5
cdr3_nt: TGTGCCAGCAGCCCGTGGTACTTGCAAGAGACCCAGTACTTC
cdr3_aa: CASSPWYLQETQYF

v_call: TRBV7-2
d_call: .
clone_size: .
j_call: TRBJ2-7
cdr3_nt: TGTGCCAGCAGCTTGAGGAGGAGTTCCTACGAGCAGTACTTC
cdr3_aa: CASSLRRSSYEQYF

v_call: TRBV7-9
d_call: TRBD1
clone_size: .
j_call: TRBJ1-1
cdr3_nt: TGTGCCAGCAGCTCCCCGGTAACAGGGGGAAAGAACACTGAAGCTTTCTTT
cdr3_aa: CASSSPVTGGKNTEAFF

v_call: TRBV6-5
d_call: .
clone_size: .
j_call: TRBJ2-2
cdr3_nt: TGTGCCAGCAGTTACTGGGGTACCGGGGAGCTGTTTTTT
cdr3_aa: CASSYWGTGELFF

v_call: TRBV6-6
d_call: .
clone_size: .
j_call: TRBJ2-1
cdr3_nt: TGTGCCAGCAGTTACGGGGGCAGGGCGGCCTACAATGAGCAGTTCTTC
cdr3_aa: CASSYGGRAAYNEQFF

v_call: TRBV5-4
d_call: .
clone_size: .
j_call: TRBJ1-2
cdr3_nt: TGTGCCAGCAGTCAGGCTAACTATGGCTACACCTTC
cdr3_aa: CASSQANYGYTF

v_call: TRBV7-6
d_call: TRBD1
clone_size: .
j_call: TRBJ1-1
cdr3_nt: TGTGCCAGCAGCTTAAGGGACAGGGTAATTGTAGGCGCTGAAGCTTTCTTT
cdr3_aa: CASSLRDRVIVGAEAFF

v_call: TRBV5-1
d_call: .
clone_size: .
j_call: TRBJ1-6
cdr3_nt: TGCGCCAGCAGCTTGGACAGGTCTAGGGGTTCACCCCTCCACTTT
cdr3_aa: CASSLDRSRGSPLHF

v_call: TRBV4-2
d_call: TRBD1
clone_size: .
j_call: TRBJ1-2
cdr3_nt: TGTGCCAGCAGCCCGGGACAGGGGGCCCTCGATGGCTACACCTTC
cdr3_aa: CASSPGQGALDGYTF

v_call: TRBV29-1
d_call: .
clone_size: .
j_call: TRBJ1-1
cdr3_nt: TGCAGCGCAGGAGGGGGGATGAACACTGAAGCTTTCTTT
cdr3_aa: CSAGGGMNTEAFF

v_call: TRBV9
d_call: .
clone_size: .
j_call: TRBJ2-1
cdr3_nt: TGTGCCAGCAGCCTCCGTCGGGGTGTTGAGCAGTTCTTC
cdr3_aa: CASSLRRGVEQFF

v_call: TRBV27
d_call: .
clone_size: .
j_call: TRBJ1-2
cdr3_nt: TGTGCCAGCCGAGGGGGGGAAGGGCACTATGGCTACACCTTC
cdr3_aa: CASRGGEGHYGYTF

v_call: TRBV4-1
d_call: TRBD1
clone_size: .
j_call: TRBJ1-5
cdr3_nt: TGCGCCAGCAGCCAAGAGGGCAGGGGGACCAATCAGCCCCAGCATTTT
cdr3_aa: CASSQEGRGTNQPQHF

v_call: TRBV27
d_call: .
clone_size: .
j_call: TRBJ2-1
cdr3_nt: TGTGCCAGCAGTAAAAACCAGGGTAACAATGAGCAGTTCTTC
cdr3_aa: CASSKNQGNNEQFF

v_call: TRBV27
d_call: .
clone_size: .
j_call: TRBJ2-5
cdr3_nt: TGTGCCAGCAGTTTAGGGCTTCAAGAGACCCAGTACTTC
cdr3_aa: CASSLGLQETQYF

v_call: TRBV12-5
d_call: .
clone_size: .
j_call: TRBJ2-1
cdr3_nt: TGTGCTAGTGGTTTGCGGACCCTAAGCTCCTACAATGAGCAGTTCTTC
cdr3_aa: CASGLRTLSSYNEQFF

v_call: TRBV2
d_call: TRBD1
clone_size: .
j_call: TRBJ2-2
cdr3_nt: TGTGCCAGCAGTGTTGGGGACAGGGGTCAGGACACCGGGGAGCTGTTTTTT
cdr3_aa: CASSVGDRGQDTGELFF

v_call: TRBV12-5
d_call: .
clone_size: .
j_call: TRBJ2-7
cdr3_nt: TGTGCTAGTGGTTTGGTAGGAAGGCTGGGGTTC
cdr3_aa: CASGLVGRLGF

v_call: TRBV7-2
d_call: TRBD2
clone_size: once
j_call: TRBJ2-7
cdr3_nt: TGTGCCAGCAGCTTAGTGGCTAGCGGCGCCTACGAGCAGTACTTC
cdr3_aa: CASSLVASGAYEQYF

v_call: TRBV9
d_call: TRBD2
clone_size: .
j_call: TRBJ2-1
cdr3_nt: TGTGCCAGCAGCGTAGGAAGGGGCCGGGAGGCCCCCAACAATGAGCAGTTCTTC
cdr3_aa: CASSVGRGREAPNNEQFF

v_call: TRBV6-6
d_call: .
clone_size: .
j_call: TRBJ2-7
cdr3_nt: TGTGCCAGCAAAAAGGAGTCCGGGGCTACCTACGAGCAGTACTTC
cdr3_aa: CASKKESGATYEQYF

v_call: TRBV4-2
d_call: .
clone_size: .
j_call: TRBJ2-7
cdr3_nt: TGTGCCAGCAGCCAAGAGGACAGTGCCTACGAGCAGTACTTC
cdr3_aa: CASSQEDSAYEQYF

v_call: TRBV9
d_call: TRBD2
clone_size: .
j_call: TRBJ2-2
cdr3_nt: TGTGCCAGCAGCGTAGGGTCACTAGCGGGGGGGCCCACCGGGGAGCTGTTTTTT
cdr3_aa: CASSVGSLAGGPTGELFF

v_call: TRBV28
d_call: .
clone_size: .
j_call: TRBJ1-1
cdr3_nt: TGTGCCAGCAGGATGGAGGGGAACACTGAAGCTTTCTTT
cdr3_aa: CASRMEGNTEAFF

v_call: TRBV12-5
d_call: .
clone_size: .
j_call: TRBJ2-1
cdr3_nt: TGTGCTAGTGGTGCAACAGGTTCGGAGGTGAATGAGCAGTTCTTC
cdr3_aa: CASGATGSEVNEQFF

v_call: TRBV7-9
d_call: .
clone_size: .
j_call: TRBJ2-1
cdr3_nt: TGTGCCAGCAGTCGTTTTTTGCGACTTCAGGAACCCGGCTTGAATGAGCAGTTCTTC
cdr3_aa: CASSRFLRLQEPGLNEQFF

v_call: TRBV28
d_call: TRBD1
clone_size: .
j_call: TRBJ2-7
cdr3_nt: TGTGCCAGCAGTTACATACAGGGGGGCGAGCAGTACTTC
cdr3_aa: CASSYIQGGEQYF